This T cell receptor beta chain was identified in a study of cytomegalovirus exposure and HLA in healthy donors. Primers for the PCR totalled 60 Vbeta and 13 Jbeta. Only in-frame clones appear in the TCRdb table, and some are missing; sequencing was by immunoSEQ multiplex PCR. Here the sample spans around 50,000 clones, less than 75% being singletons. The germline V gene has CDR1 SGDLS and CDR2 YYNGEE. The V end was cut by 4 bases, the J end by 3 bases, with 23 bases between. The CDR3 covers 17 residues. The TCR was taken from a woman aged 50 to 60 in good health and CMV-seropositive. The sequenced sample was PBMCs. J is TRBJ2-7 and V is TRBV9; D possibly corresponds to TRBD1 (6 bases). The CDR3 DNA reads as TGTGCCAGCAGCAGAGGGGATCGGGTGGGGGCGGACTACGAGCAGTACTTC. Protein sequence: CASSRGDRVGADYEQYF. The whole variable domain, remainder taken from reference TRBV9 and TRBJ2-7, is DSGVTQTPKHLITATGQRVTLRCSPRSGDLSVYWYQQSLDQGLQFLIQYYNGEERAKGNILERFSAQQFPDLHSELNLSSLELGDSALYFCASSRGDRVGADYEQYFGPGTRLTVT.